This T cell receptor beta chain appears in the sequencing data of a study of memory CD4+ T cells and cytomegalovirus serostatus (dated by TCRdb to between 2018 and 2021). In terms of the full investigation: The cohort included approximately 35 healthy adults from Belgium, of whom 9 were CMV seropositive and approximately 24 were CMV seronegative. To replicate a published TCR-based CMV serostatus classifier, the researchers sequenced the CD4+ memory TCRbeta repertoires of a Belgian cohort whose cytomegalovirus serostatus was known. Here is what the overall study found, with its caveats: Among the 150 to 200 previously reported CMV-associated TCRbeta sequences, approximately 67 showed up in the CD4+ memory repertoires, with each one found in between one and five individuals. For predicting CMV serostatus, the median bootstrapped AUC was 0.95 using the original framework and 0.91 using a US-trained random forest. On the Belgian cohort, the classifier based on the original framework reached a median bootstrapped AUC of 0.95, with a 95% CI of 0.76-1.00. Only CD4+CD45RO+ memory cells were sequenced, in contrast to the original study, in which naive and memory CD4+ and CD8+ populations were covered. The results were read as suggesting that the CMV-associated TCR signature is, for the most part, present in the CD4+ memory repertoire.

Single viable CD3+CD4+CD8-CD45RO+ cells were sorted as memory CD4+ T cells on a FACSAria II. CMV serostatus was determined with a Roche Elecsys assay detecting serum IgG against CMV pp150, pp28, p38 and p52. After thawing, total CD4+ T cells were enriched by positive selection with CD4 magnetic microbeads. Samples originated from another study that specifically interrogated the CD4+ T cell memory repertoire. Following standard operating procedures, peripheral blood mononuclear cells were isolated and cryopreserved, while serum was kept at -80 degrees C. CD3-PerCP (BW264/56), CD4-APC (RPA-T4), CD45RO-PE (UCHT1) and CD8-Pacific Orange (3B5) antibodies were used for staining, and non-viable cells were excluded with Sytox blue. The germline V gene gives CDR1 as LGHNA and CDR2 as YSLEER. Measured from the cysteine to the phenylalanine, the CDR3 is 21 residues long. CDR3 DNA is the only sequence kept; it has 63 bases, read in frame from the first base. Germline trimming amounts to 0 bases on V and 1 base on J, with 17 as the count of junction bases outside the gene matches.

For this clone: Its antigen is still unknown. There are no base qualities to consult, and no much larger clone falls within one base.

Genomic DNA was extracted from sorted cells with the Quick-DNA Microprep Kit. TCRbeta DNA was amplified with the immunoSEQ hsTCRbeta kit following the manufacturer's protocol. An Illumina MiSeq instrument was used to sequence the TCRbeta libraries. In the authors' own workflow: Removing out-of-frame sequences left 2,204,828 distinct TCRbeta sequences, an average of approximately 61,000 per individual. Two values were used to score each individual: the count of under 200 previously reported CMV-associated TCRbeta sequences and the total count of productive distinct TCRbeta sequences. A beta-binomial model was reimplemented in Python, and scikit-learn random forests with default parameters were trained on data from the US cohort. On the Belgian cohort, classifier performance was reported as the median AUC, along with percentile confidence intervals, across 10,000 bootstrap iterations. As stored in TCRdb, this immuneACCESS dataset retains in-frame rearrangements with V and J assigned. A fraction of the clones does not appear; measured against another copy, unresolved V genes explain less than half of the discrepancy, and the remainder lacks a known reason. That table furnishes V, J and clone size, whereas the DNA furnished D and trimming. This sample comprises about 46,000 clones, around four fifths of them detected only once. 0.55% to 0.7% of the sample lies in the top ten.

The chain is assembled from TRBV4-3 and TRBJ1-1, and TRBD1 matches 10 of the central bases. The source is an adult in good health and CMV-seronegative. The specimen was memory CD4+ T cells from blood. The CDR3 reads CASSQDIRVGSWTGGNTEAFF. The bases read TGCGCCAGCAGCCAAGATATTAGGGTGGGTTCCTGGACAGGGGGGAACACTGAAGCTTTCTTT.